This passage covers 15 T cell receptor beta chains from one sample sequenced in a study of cytomegalovirus exposure and HLA in healthy donors. A multiplex PCR was run with 60 Vbeta primers and 13 Jbeta primers. Clones were read by immunoSEQ multiplex PCR, and TCRdb kept only the in-frame ones, dropping some. The sample has roughly 100,000 clones, and its top ten clones hold roughly 3.5%. The sample was PBMCs. These receptors all come from a middle-aged man in good health and CMV-seronegative.

V and J are TRBV7-7 and TRBJ1-1; D unresolved. Germline-derived CDR1 and CDR2 are SSHAT and FNYEAQ (reference sequence). The CDR3 runs to 13 residues. Trimming removed 1 base from V and 1 base from J, with 4 bases in between. CDR3 sequence (DNA): TGTGCCAGCAGCTTAGACAGGAACACTGAAGCTTTCTTT. Translation: CASSLDRNTEAFF.

The gene calls are TRBV28 and TRBJ1-5, with TRBD1 identical over 10 bases. Germline CDR1 MDHEN, CDR2 SYDVKM. The CDR3 is made up of 13 amino acids. The ends lost 6 bases at V and 7 bases at J; junction bases unmatched: 3. CDR3 region: CASSRTGGQPQHF. CDR3 bases: TGTGCCAGCAGCCGGACAGGGGGACAGCCCCAGCATTTT.

The gene calls are TRBV7-2 and TRBJ2-7; no clear D gene. V dropped 1 base and J dropped 9 bases, with 13 bases sitting between them. The length of the CDR3 is 13 residues. Per germline, CDR1 SGHTA and CDR2 FQGNSA. The chain's CDR3 is CASSLEGLGVQYF. The DNA for the CDR3 is TGTGCCAGCAGCTTAGAAGGTCTAGGAGTGCAGTACTTC.

As DNA, the CDR3 is TGTGCCAGCAGACTCGCCTTCCAGGGCCCCGACTACGAGCAGTACTTC. Translation: CASRLAFQGPDYEQYF. V usage is TRBV11-2 and J usage is TRBJ2-7; weak D call: TRBD1 (5 bases). This CDR3 is built from 16 residues. The ends were cut back, 6 bases at V and 3 bases at J, with 21 bases in the middle. Per the germline V gene, CDR1 is SGHAT and CDR2 is FQNNGV. The full variable domain, its missing parts supplied by reference TRBV11-2 and TRBJ2-7, is EAGVAQSPRYKIIEKRQSVAFWCNPISGHATLYWYQQILGQGPKLLIQFQNNGVVDDSQLPKDRFSAERLKGVDSTLKIQPAKLEDSAVYLCASRLAFQGPDYEQYFGPGTRLTVT.

The chain employs TRBV11-3 and TRBJ2-7; 7 bases are a match to TRBD2. The ends lost 5 bases at V and 3 bases at J; junction bases unmatched: 7. The CDR3 loop spans 14 amino acids. The V gene's germline CDR1 is SGHNT and CDR2 YENEEA. In DNA, the CDR3 is TGTGCCAGCAGCCAAACCGGGGGGATCTACGAGCAGTACTTC. Translated, it gives CASSQTGGIYEQYF.

V gene TRBV2 combines with J gene TRBJ2-5; TRBD1 is a possible D gene (9 bases). The J call is in doubt because the DNA end fits TRBJ2-7 better. CDR3 length: 17 residues. The germline gives CDR1 SNHLY, CDR2 FYNNEI. The CDR3 loop is CARVDRGTSGGSYEQYF. The CDR3 DNA sequence: TGTGCCAGAGTCGACAGGGGGACAAGCGGGGGCTCCTACGAGCAGTACTTC.

The CDR3 loop is CASIPQDLNTEAFF. The CDR3 DNA sequence: TGTGCCAGCATACCACAGGACCTAAACACTGAAGCTTTCTTT. The V and J genes are TRBV28 and TRBJ1-1; D possibly corresponds to TRBD1 (5 bases). V lost 7 bases to trimming and J lost 2 bases, with 14 bases between them. The CDR3 totals 14 residues. From germline, CDR1 is MDHEN and CDR2 SYDVKM.

The chain carries TRBV5-1 and TRBJ2-7, with TRBD1 matching over 8 bases. The germline V gene has CDR1 SGHRS and CDR2 YFSETQ. This CDR3 has 13 amino acids. With 4 bases clipped from V and 5 bases from J, the junction kept 5 bases outside the gene matches. The CDR3 region is CASSHDRGHEQYF. The DNA of the CDR3 is TGCGCCAGCAGCCACGACAGGGGCCACGAGCAGTACTTC.

The V and J genes are TRBV29-1 and TRBJ1-2; 9 bases are shared with TRBD1. Germline loops: CDR1 SQVTM, CDR2 ANQGSEA. The CDR3 extends over 12 amino acids. V lost 6 bases and J lost 7; bases outside the gene matches: 6. DNA for the CDR3: TGCAGCGTGGAGGGACAGGGAGGTGGCTACACCTTC. This codes for CSVEGQGGGYTF.

The rearrangement joins TRBV9 to TRBJ1-4; D call uncertain. The CDR3 is 15 amino acids. V was trimmed by 0 bases and J by 0 bases, leaving 6 bases between them. The V gene's germline CDR1 is SGDLS and CDR2 YYNGEE. Here the CDR3 reads CASSVGSATNEKLFF. CDR3 bases: TGTGCCAGCAGCGTAGGAAGCGCAACTAATGAAAAACTGTTTTTT.

This sequence joins TRBV19 and TRBJ1-5; D gene ambiguous. This CDR3 comprises 17 residues. Germline V gene sequence: CDR1 LNHDA, CDR2 SQIVND (reference sequence). Trimming took off 5 bases at V and 2 bases at J, with 19 bases between the two ends. Written as DNA, the CDR3 is TGTGCCAGTAGTGCTCGAGTCAGCGGGCTGGGCAATCAGCCCCAGCATTTT. It translates to CASSARVSGLGNQPQHF. The full variable domain, completed using reference TRBV19 and TRBJ1-5, is DGGITQSPKYLFRKEGQNVTLSCEQNLNHDAMYWYRQDPGQGLRLIYYSQIVNDFQKGDIAEGYSVSREKKESFPLTVTSAQKNPTAFYLCASSARVSGLGNQPQHFGDGTRLSIL.

The rearrangement links TRBV10-3 to TRBJ1-2; TRBD1 matches at 7 bases. The CDR3 loop spans 14 amino acids. The germline V gene has CDR1 ENHRY and CDR2 SYGVKD. The chain's CDR3 is CALRTAGGNYGYTF. CDR3 sequence (DNA): TGTGCTCTTCGAACGGCAGGGGGAAACTATGGCTACACCTTC.

The chain uses TRBV20-1 and TRBJ1-2; weak D call: TRBD1 (5 bases). This CDR3 comprises 11 residues. Germline V gene data show CDR1 as DFQATT and CDR2 as SNEGSKA (reference sequence). Deletions cut 2 bases from V and 7 bases from J, with 8 bases between. The CDR3: CSARPQVGYTF. The CDR3 bases are TGCAGTGCTAGACCACAGGTTGGCTACACCTTC.

The chain joins TRBV28 to TRBJ2-1; 12 nucleotides align to TRBD2. After removal of 5 bases from V and 6 bases from J, the junction contained 5 bases not matched to a gene. This CDR3 is 15 amino acids long. From germline, CDR1 is MDHEN and CDR2 SYDVKM. As DNA, the CDR3 is TGTGCCAGCAGTCTAGCGGGAGGGCCGGTCAATGAGCAGTTCTTC. Protein: CASSLAGGPVNEQFF.

This sequence joins TRBV7-9 and TRBJ1-2; 9 bases line up with TRBD1. CDR3 length equals 14 residues. From germline, CDR1 is SEHNR and CDR2 FQNEAQ (reference sequence). Trimming took 1 base from V and 5 from J; bases not matched to a gene: 2. CDR3 sequence: CASSLGDRVYGYTF. DNA for the CDR3: TGTGCCAGCAGCTTAGGGGACAGGGTTTATGGCTACACCTTC.